This T cell receptor beta chain was retrieved from a study of metastatic and nonmetastatic thyroid tumors. Turning to the study itself: Both malignant and benign thyroid patients supplied peripheral blood and tumor or nodule tissue samples, across which the repertoires of these patients were then compared.

Thyroid surgery was preceded by no treatment in any patient. Original analysis: The study's classifier, a distant-metastasis tool for papillary thyroid cancer, was built using CDR3 differences across clinicopathological groups. TCRdb called clones again from the PCR reads with MiXCR. TCRdb, not the original authors, processed these V and J calls. This sample yields 53,000 or so clones, of which approximately 22% are seen a single time; about 4% belongs to the top ten. Study conclusions and caveats: Benign nodules reportedly had significantly lower TCR beta diversity than malignant thyroid tumors in blood and tumor.

Notes on this clone: Its antigen is unknown. One end of the junction does not line up with germline, which may come from a read error.

Germline values: CDR1 MGHRA, CDR2 YSYEKL. This CDR3 region has 15 residues. The chain couples TRBV4-1 to TRBJ2-1, with 7 bases fitting TRBD1. The TCR originated in a female donor with papillary thyroid cancer or a benign thyroid nodule (not recorded which). Some clones in this sample may be carry-over from other donors' samples. Sequencing was done on a sample of blood. The CDR3 loop is CAGRVDRASYKEQFF. The CDR3 DNA follows: TGCGCCGGCAGGGTCGACAGGGCCTCCTACAAAGAGCAGTTCTTC.